This TCR beta chain came from a study of human T cells and chemical hapten exposure. Study overall: An approximately 2 cm by approximately 2 cm inner upper arm patch received 2% DPC for sensitization. Findings of the study overall: Expanded TCRs formed significantly more large CDR3 similarity clusters than controls.

Original processing methods: From about 20,000 to 690,000 TCRs were found per sample, with a median of roughly 89,000. One entry per CDR3 protein, called by TCRdb with MiXCR from the RACE reads. The V and J calls, along with clone size, are taken from TCRdb and not from the paper's own processing. This sample has about 98,000 distinct CDR3 sequences, with less than 14% found just once. Regarding time point: pre-sensitization, week 0. Treatment noted: therapeutic diphenylcyclopropenone sensitization with weekly scalp DPC. This clonotype was counted ten times or more. The antigen is undetermined. Here the sequenced sample was whole blood, taken in connection with sensitization to the hapten diphenylcyclopropenone (DPC). The sequence derives from an older woman with alopecia areata. Some clones in this sample may be carry-over from other donors' samples.

Here the CDR3 DNA reads TGTGCCAGCACCGGTTCGGCGGTTGTTGGCGAGCAGTACTTC. The encoded protein is CASTGSAVVGEQYF. The chain carries TRBV2 and TRBJ2-7; D remains unclear. V lost 7 bases and J 6 bases, leaving 19 bases between the germline ends. This CDR3 region has 14 residues. Germline V gene sequence: CDR1 SNHLY, CDR2 FYNNEI.